Listed below are T cell receptor beta chains from one sample, sequenced in a study of cytomegalovirus exposure and HLA in healthy donors. TCRdb's table, derived via immunoSEQ multiplex PCR, lists solely in-frame clones and lacks some. The sample consists of roughly 130,000 clones, approximately 91% of them appearing once. Sequenced material: PBMCs. The receptors originated from a man aged 25 to 45 in good health and CMV-seronegative. The CDR3 runs from the conserved cysteine through the conserved F or W. The D gene is left open where the match is weak. Only some rows state a clone size, as once, few, many or a class for expanded clones.

cdr3_nt,cdr3_aa,d_call,clone_size,j_call,v_call
TGTGCCAGCAGTGAATTTCTGCTAGCGGGAGACAAGTCTAATACGCAGTATTTT,CASSEFLLAGDKSNTQYF,TRBD2,.,TRBJ2-3,TRBV2
TGTGCCAGTAGTGACAGGGGGCCTCCAAGTCTCTCCTACGAGCAGTACTTC,CASSDRGPPSLSYEQYF,TRBD1,.,TRBJ2-7,TRBV19
TGTGCCAGCAGCTTAGGGACAGGGGCTTACGAGCAGTACTTC,CASSLGTGAYEQYF,TRBD1,.,TRBJ2-7,TRBV7-7
TGTGCCAGCAGTGACTCTATGGGCCGGGATACGCAGTATTTT,CASSDSMGRDTQYF,.,many,TRBJ2-3,TRBV6-4
TGCGCCAGCAGTCAATTGCCAGCTAGAGAAAGAACTGAAGCTTTCTTT,CASSQLPARERTEAFF,.,.,TRBJ1-1,TRBV23-1
TGTGCCAGCAGCTTGGGACTCGGAGATACGCAGTATTTT,CASSLGLGDTQYF,.,.,TRBJ2-3,TRBV7-3
TGTGCCAGCAGCCCGACAGGGGGAGCAACTAATGAAAAACTGTTTTTT,CASSPTGGATNEKLFF,TRBD1,.,TRBJ1-4,TRBV27
TGTGCCAGCAGTAAGGGACAGGTTGGCGGCTACACCTTC,CASSKGQVGGYTF,TRBD1,.,TRBJ1-2,TRBV6-1
TGCGCCAGCAGCCGGGAGGGGGGGCTTGAGGAGACCCAGTACTTC,CASSREGGLEETQYF,TRBD2,.,TRBJ2-5,TRBV5-1
TGTGCCAGCAGCGCGAGCTCCGGGACTAGCGTTTCCTACGAGCAGTACTTC,CASSASSGTSVSYEQYF,TRBD2,.,TRBJ2-7,TRBV9
TGCGCCAGCAGCCAGCACAGGGGCTATGGCTACACCTTC,CASSQHRGYGYTF,TRBD1,few,TRBJ1-2,TRBV4-3
TGTGCCAGCAGCTTTTCGGGCGGGAACTACGAGCAGTACTTC,CASSFSGGNYEQYF,.,once,TRBJ2-7,TRBV5-4
TGTGCCAGCAGCTTAGCCGCTACCTCTGGAAACACCATATATTTT,CASSLAATSGNTIYF,.,.,TRBJ1-3,TRBV7-9
TGTGCCAGCAGCCCCGACTCCCCGGGGACAGATACGCAGTATTTT,CASSPDSPGTDTQYF,.,.,TRBJ2-3,TRBV27
TGTGCCAGCAGCCAAGATAGTGGGGGGGTTAGCTTC,CASSQDSGGVSF,TRBD2,few,TRBJ2-7,TRBV4-2
TGTGCCAGCAGGATCGATAGCGGGGGACCCTACGAGCAGTACTTC,CASRIDSGGPYEQYF,TRBD2,few,TRBJ2-7,TRBV7-2
TGTGCCATCGCTGCCGCAGAGGGCACTGAAGCTTTCTTT,CAIAAAEGTEAFF,.,.,TRBJ1-1,TRBV6-6
TGTGCCAGCAGTTTCTTACAGGGAGTCAACGAGCAGTACTTC,CASSFLQGVNEQYF,.,.,TRBJ2-7,TRBV6-5
TGTGCCAGCAGTTTACGGTTTAGCAATCAGCCCCAGCATTTT,CASSLRFSNQPQHF,.,.,TRBJ1-5,TRBV27
TGTGCCAGCAGTGATTTTCTAGCTAACTATGGCTACACCTTC,CASSDFLANYGYTF,.,.,TRBJ1-2,TRBV6-1
TGCGCCAATACAACAGGGGTCGACGGGGAGCTGTTTTTT,CANTTGVDGELFF,TRBD1,.,TRBJ2-2,TRBV4-1
TGTGCCAGCAGTTACTCGTATCAGACCGGGGAGCTGTTTTTT,CASSYSYQTGELFF,.,.,TRBJ2-2,TRBV6-5
TGTGCCAGCAGCTTAGAACGGGTAGATACGCAGTATTTT,CASSLERVDTQYF,.,few,TRBJ2-3,TRBV7-9
TGCGCCAGCAGCAGCGTTGGGACAGCTAACCAAGAGACCCAGTACTTC,CASSSVGTANQETQYF,TRBD1,.,TRBJ2-5,TRBV5-1
TGTGCCAGCAGCTTAACAGGGGGCTCCTACGAGCAGTACTTC,CASSLTGGSYEQYF,TRBD1,.,TRBJ2-7,TRBV7-8
TGTGCCAGCAGCTTGGACGTTGGCAGCACAGATACGCAGTATTTT,CASSLDVGSTDTQYF,.,.,TRBJ2-3,TRBV5-4
TGTGCCAGCAGCTTAAATGAGGGGGCGAGTGGGGCTAACTATGGCTACACCTTC,CASSLNEGASGANYGYTF,TRBD1,.,TRBJ1-2,TRBV7-2
TGTGCCTGGAGCCTAGCGGAAACACCCACAGATACGCAGTATTTT,CAWSLAETPTDTQYF,TRBD2,.,TRBJ2-3,TRBV30
TGTGCCAGCAGTTACTCGAATGGCGGCTACGAGCAGTACTTC,CASSYSNGGYEQYF,.,.,TRBJ2-7,TRBV6-5
TGTGCCAGCAGCCCACTAGCTCTCGAGCAGTACTTC,CASSPLALEQYF,.,once,TRBJ2-7,TRBV7-9
TGTGCCAGCAGTCCCTCGACTGGGTACGAGCAGTACTTC,CASSPSTGYEQYF,.,.,TRBJ2-7,TRBV27
TGTGCCAGGACCAGGGGCAGGAACCAAGAGACCCAGTACTTC,CARTRGRNQETQYF,.,.,TRBJ2-5,TRBV19
TGTGCCACCAGCGATGAGGAGGCCTACTATGGCTACACCTTC,CATSDEEAYYGYTF,.,few,TRBJ1-2,TRBV15
TGTGCCAGCCGGGACAGGGGCGGTTTTGGCACCGGGGAGCTGTTTTTT,CASRDRGGFGTGELFF,TRBD1,.,TRBJ2-2,TRBV19
TGTGCCAGCAGCCCCGGGACAGGGTATGAAGACGAGCAGTACTTC,CASSPGTGYEDEQYF,TRBD1,.,TRBJ2-7,TRBV11-3
TGTGCCAGCAGTGAATCCTGGCTAGCGGGAACCGGGGAGCTGTTTTTT,CASSESWLAGTGELFF,TRBD2,.,TRBJ2-2,TRBV2
TGTGCCAGCAGTTACCGGGGAGTGGAGCAGTTCTTC,CASSYRGVEQFF,.,.,TRBJ2-1,TRBV6-5
TGTGCCAGCTGGGGCAGGGGCCAGAACACTGAAGCTTTCTTT,CASWGRGQNTEAFF,.,.,TRBJ1-1,TRBV19
TGCGCCAGCAGCACGGGACAGGGAAGGACTAATGAAAAACTGTTTTTT,CASSTGQGRTNEKLFF,TRBD1,.,TRBJ1-4,TRBV5-1
TGTGCCTGGAGTGAGGGACAGGGGGTCTACGAGCAGTACTTC,CAWSEGQGVYEQYF,TRBD1,.,TRBJ2-7,TRBV30
TGTGCCATCAGTGTAGAGCGGGAGCGCGATGAGCAGTTCTTC,CAISVERERDEQFF,TRBD2,.,TRBJ2-1,TRBV10-3
TGTGCCAGCAGTGAAATCTCACAGACCCAAGAGACCCAGTACTTC,CASSEISQTQETQYF,.,.,TRBJ2-5,TRBV2
TGTGCCAGCAGCTCAACCTACGAGCAGTACTTC,CASSSTYEQYF,.,few,TRBJ2-7,TRBV11-2
TGCAGCGTTGTTACTAGCGGGAGTGTCCATCCCGGGGAGCTGTTTTTT,CSVVTSGSVHPGELFF,TRBD2,.,TRBJ2-2,TRBV29-1
TGTGCCAGCAGCGTAGCCCCACTTGGACAGGGGGTCACCGGGGAGCTGTTTTTT,CASSVAPLGQGVTGELFF,TRBD1,.,TRBJ2-2,TRBV9
TGTGCCAGCAGTGCCTACAGGGCATGGAACACTGAAGCTTTCTTT,CASSAYRAWNTEAFF,.,.,TRBJ1-1,TRBV6-1
TGTGCCAGCAGCTCTAGGACTAGCGGGAGGGTCAACAATGAGCAGTTCTTC,CASSSRTSGRVNNEQFF,TRBD2,once,TRBJ2-1,TRBV11-2
TGTGCCACCAGCGGGGACAGAACTCCCACTGAAGCTTTCTTT,CATSGDRTPTEAFF,TRBD1,.,TRBJ1-1,TRBV15